This TCR beta chain comes out of a study of blood T cell repertoires in COVID-19. In the authors' workflow: Counts of nucleated cells, estimated from reference gene primer amplification, were obtained. Repertoires were generated with immunoSEQ multiplex PCR, while TCRdb's copy carries only in-frame clones and drops some. The DNA gave D and trimming, while V, J and clone size come from that table. The sample has fewer than 350,000 clones, approximately 90% seen once; the top ten hold around 6.8%. During active infection, Seattle patients enrolled and were then monitored through disease. The CDR3 runs 13 residues. The germline gives CDR1 LNHDA, CDR2 SQIVND (reference sequence). V lost 3 bases and J lost 1, with 7 bases in between.

The chain is built from TRBV19 and TRBJ2-7, with no clear D. The sequencing input was peripheral blood. The clonotype was recovered from a young woman with COVID-19, enrolled during active disease. The CDR3: CASSMVVSYEQYF. CDR3 nucleotides: TGTGCCAGTAGTATGGTAGTTTCCTACGAGCAGTACTTC.